A single sample is the source of the 15 T cell receptor beta chains below, sequenced in a study of blood T cell repertoires in COVID-19. Generated by immunoSEQ multiplex PCR, the TCRdb table keeps only in-frame clones and is missing some. This sample has 240,000 or so clones, with 87% found just once. Input material: peripheral blood. The receptor source for this set is a man in his sixties who had recovered from COVID-19.

This chain uses TRBV6-6 with TRBJ2-1, with a weak D call TRBD2 (5 bases). The V end was cut by 1 base, the J end by 8 bases, with 12 bases between. CDR1 and CDR2 from the germline V gene are MNHNY and SVGAGI (reference sequence). This CDR3 spans 14 amino acids. The CDR3 coding sequence is TGTGCCAGCAGTTACTACGGGGTCTTCGATGAGCAGTTCTTC. Amino acid sequence: CASSYYGVFDEQFF.

The chain employs TRBV4-2 and TRBJ2-4; TRBD2 aligns across 8 bases. J was trimmed by 3 bases and V by 1 base; bases with no gene match: 8. CDR3 length: 17 residues. CDR1 and CDR2 from the germline V gene are LGHNA and YNFKEQ. In DNA form, the CDR3 reads TGTGCCAGCAGCCAAGTAAGCGGGGGTGACCGCAAAAACATTCAGTACTTC. Its translation: CASSQVSGGDRKNIQYF.

The rearrangement joins TRBV2 to TRBJ2-7, with 9 bases lining up with TRBD1. CDR1 is SNHLY and CDR2 is FYNNEI in the germline V gene. The CDR3 sequence is 15 residues long. V was pared by 2 bases and J by 4 bases, with 6 bases of the junction left unmatched. CDR3 nucleotides: TGTGCCAGCAGTGAATGGGGACAGGGAGGGTACGAGCAGTACGTC. Amino acids: CASSEWGQGGYEQYV.

This clone was counted once. The chain joins TRBV9 to TRBJ2-3, with D perhaps matching TRBD2 (5 bases). CDR3 length equals 16 residues. Germline V gene sequence: CDR1 SGDLS, CDR2 YYNGEE. Trimming pared 4 bases from V and 0 bases from J, leaving 15 bases between. In DNA form, the CDR3 reads TGTGCCAGCAGCTCCCGGGGTGGCCTCAGCACAGATACGCAGTATTTT. Residues: CASSSRGGLSTDTQYF.

This chain links TRBV19 with TRBJ2-1, with D uncertain. The CDR3 is 15 residues long. Germline-derived CDR1 and CDR2 are LNHDA and SQIVND (reference sequence). V was pared by 6 bases and J by 2 bases, with 14 bases between. The CDR3 loop reads CASRTWQAPYNEQFF. The CDR3 nucleotides read TGTGCCAGTAGAACCTGGCAGGCCCCCTACAATGAGCAGTTCTTC.

This clone has just one count. The CDR3 spells CASSRTSGGANTQYF. The CDR3 DNA follows: TGCGCCAGCAGCCGGACTAGCGGGGGGGCAAATACGCAGTATTTT. The chain is built from TRBV5-1 and TRBJ2-3, with 15 bases lining up with TRBD2. The CDR3 is made up of 15 amino acids. V lost 4 bases and J lost 7; bases outside the gene matches: 4. Germline V gene lookup returns CDR1 SGHRS and CDR2 YFSETQ. The whole variable domain, remainder taken from reference TRBV5-1 and TRBJ2-3, is KAGVTQTPRYLIKTRGQQVTLSCSPISGHRSVSWYQQTPGQGLQFLFEYFSETQRNKGNFPGRFSGRQFSNSRSEMNVSTLELGDSALYLCASSRTSGGANTQYFGPGTRLTVL.

The rearrangement joins TRBV4-1 to TRBJ1-1; 7 bases line up with TRBD1. The CDR3 is 13 amino acids. V trimming: 6 bases; J trimming: 1 base; junction bases outside the gene matches: 2. Germline V gene lookup returns CDR1 MGHRA and CDR2 YSYEKL. CDR3 in DNA: TGCGCCAGCAGGCAGGGGGGGAACACTGAAGCTTTCTTT. This codes for CASRQGGNTEAFF.

V gene TRBV20-1 combines with J gene TRBJ2-7, with TRBD2 identical over 9 bases. Germline assignment: CDR1 DFQATT and CDR2 SNEGSKA (reference sequence). The CDR3 runs to 15 residues. V lost 3 bases to trimming and J lost 0 bases; unmatched junction nucleotides: 6. CDR3 sequence reads: CSASSPAGGSYEQYF. The DNA for the CDR3 is TGCAGTGCTAGTTCACCAGCGGGGGGCTCCTACGAGCAGTACTTC.

The rearrangement uses TRBV5-1 and TRBJ2-1; 14 bases fit TRBD2. V was pared by 0 bases and J by 6 bases, with 5 bases of the junction left unmatched. CDR1 and CDR2 from the germline V gene are SGHRS and YFSETQ. The CDR3 loop spans 17 amino acids. Here the CDR3 reads CASSLDPGLAGVNEQFF. CDR3 nucleotides: TGCGCCAGCAGCTTGGACCCGGGACTAGCGGGGGTCAATGAGCAGTTCTTC.

V and J are TRBV11-3 and TRBJ2-5; D may be TRBD2 (6 bases). Germline CDR1 and CDR2: SGHNT and YENEEA. The V and J ends lost 0 bases and 1 base respectively, with 9 bases between them. This CDR3 has 15 amino acids. The CDR3 sequence is CASSLDGRTQETQYF. CDR3 nucleotide sequence: TGTGCCAGCAGCTTAGATGGGAGGACCCAAGAGACCCAGTACTTC.

This chain links TRBV7-9 with TRBJ2-2; 10 bases match TRBD1. Germline trimming cut 4 bases from V and 5 bases from J; bases unmatched to any gene: 10. The germline V gene has CDR1 SEHNR and CDR2 FQNEAQ (reference sequence). The CDR3 consists of 17 residues. The CDR3 sequence: CASSSYPPGQGTGELFF. As DNA, the CDR3 is TGTGCCAGCAGCTCCTACCCGCCGGGACAGGGGACCGGGGAGCTGTTTTTT.

The gene calls are TRBV5-6 and TRBJ1-5; 11 bases match TRBD1. The CDR3 consists of 16 residues. In germline, CDR1 is SGHDT, CDR2 YYEEEE. Trimming removed 4 bases from V and 1 base from J; junction bases left unmatched: 4. The CDR3 nucleotides read TGTGCCAGCAGCGCCTGGGACAGGGGGAGCAATCAGCCCCAGCATTTT. Amino acids: CASSAWDRGSNQPQHF.

The rearrangement uses TRBV3-1 (or the pseudogene TRBV3-2) and TRBJ2-5; TRBD2 matches 7 bases. Germline V gene data show CDR1 as LGHDT and CDR2 as YNNKEL (reference sequence). V lost 1 base to trimming and J lost 5 bases; unmatched junction nucleotides: 7. The CDR3 has 15 residues. The CDR3 DNA sequence: TGTGCCAGCAGCCAAGCGAGGACTAGTTGGGAGACCCAGTACTTC. Encoded protein: CASSQARTSWETQYF.

The chain recombines TRBV3-1 (or the pseudogene TRBV3-2) with TRBJ2-1, with D possibly matching TRBD2 (5 bases). Trimming took off 2 bases at V and 0 bases at J, with 8 bases between the two ends. This CDR3 comprises 15 residues. Germline values: CDR1 LGHDT, CDR2 YNNKEL (reference sequence). CDR3 coding DNA: TGTGCCAGCAGCCAAAGAAGCGGCTCCTACAATGAGCAGTTCTTC. Amino acids: CASSQRSGSYNEQFF.

This clone was seen a few times. The J gene is TRBJ1-5, the V gene TRBV6-5; TRBD1 is a possible D gene (6 bases). V lost 7 bases and J lost 5, with 12 bases in between. CDR1 and CDR2 (germline): MNHEY, SVGAGI. The CDR3 is 13 amino acids. The CDR3 region is CASTNHRDQPQHF. CDR3 DNA: TGTGCCAGCACCAACCACAGGGATCAGCCCCAGCATTTT.